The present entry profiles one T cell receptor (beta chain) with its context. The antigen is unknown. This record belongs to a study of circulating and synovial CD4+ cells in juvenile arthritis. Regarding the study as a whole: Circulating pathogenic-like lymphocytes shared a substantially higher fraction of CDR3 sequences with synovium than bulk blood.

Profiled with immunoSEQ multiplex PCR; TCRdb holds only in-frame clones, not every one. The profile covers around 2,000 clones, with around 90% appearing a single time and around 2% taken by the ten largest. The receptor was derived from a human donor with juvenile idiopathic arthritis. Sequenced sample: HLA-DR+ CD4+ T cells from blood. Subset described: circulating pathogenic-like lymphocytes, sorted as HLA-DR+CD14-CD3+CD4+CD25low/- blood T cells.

CDR3: CAWSRTGGNIQYF. The CDR3 DNA sequence: TGTGCCTGGAGTAGGACAGGGGGTAACATTCAGTACTTC. This chain uses TRBV30 with TRBJ2-4; TRBD1 agrees at 10 bases. Germline values: CDR1 GTSNPN, CDR2 SVGIG (reference sequence). V was clipped by 2 bases and J by 7 bases; unmatched bases: 2. The CDR3 is 13 amino acids.